The 27 T cell receptor beta chains presented below share a single source sample, sequenced in a study of memory CD4+ T cells and cytomegalovirus serostatus. The sort gate was single viable CD3+CD4+CD8-CD45RO+ cells for memory CD4+ T cells. Using immunoSEQ multiplex PCR, the repertoire was profiled, and TCRdb retains in-frame clones only, with some absent. This table has about 59,000 clones, around three quarters appearing once. Sequencing was done on a sample of memory CD4+ T cells from blood. The receptor source for this set is an adult in good health and CMV-seronegative. Some clones in this sample may be carry-over from other donors' samples.

This sequence joins TRBV16 and TRBJ2-6; D is possibly TRBD1 (5 bases). Trimming shortened V by 4 bases and J by 0 bases, and 13 bases separated the two germline ends. Germline CDR1 is KGHSY and CDR2 is FQNENV. The CDR3 runs 17 residues. The CDR3 sequence is CASSPRQGGSGANVLTF. The DNA for the CDR3 is TGTGCCAGCAGCCCCCGCCAGGGTGGCTCTGGGGCCAACGTCCTGACTTTC.

The chain combines TRBV28 with TRBJ1-4; D may be TRBD1 (5 bases). V was cut by 10 bases and J by 0 bases, with 9 bases left in between. Germline CDR1 is MDHEN and CDR2 is SYDVKM. CDR3 length: 13 amino acids. The CDR3 sequence: CATLRATNEKLFF. CDR3 coding DNA: TGTGCCACTCTCAGGGCAACTAATGAAAAACTGTTTTTT.

This sequence joins TRBV30 and TRBJ2-6; possibly TRBD1 for D (6 bases). The CDR3 consists of 14 residues. The V and J ends lost 3 bases and 2 bases respectively, with 8 bases between them. The V gene's germline CDR1 is GTSNPN and CDR2 SVGIG (reference sequence). The CDR3 sequence: CAWRGTTGANVLTF. CDR3 DNA: TGTGCCTGGAGGGGGACAACTGGGGCCAACGTCCTGACTTTC.

CDR3 region: CASSARGVSTDTQYF. The CDR3 nucleotides are TGTGCCAGCAGCGCCAGGGGGGTCAGCACAGATACGCAGTATTTT. The gene calls are TRBV9 and TRBJ2-3, with D possibly TRBD1 on 7 matching bases. Trimming stripped 3 bases from V and 0 bases from J, with 11 bases between. Germline V gene sequence: CDR1 SGDLS, CDR2 YYNGEE. The CDR3 consists of 15 residues.

This rearrangement joins TRBV19 to TRBJ1-1, with D tentatively TRBD1 (5 bases). There are 18 residues in the CDR3. CDR1 LNHDA and CDR2 SQIVND come from the germline V gene (reference sequence). V shed 9 bases and J shed 0 bases, with 26 bases lying between them. CDR3 bases: TGTGCCAGCCGGGACGGGCGTTACAGACCAGCCATGAACACTGAAGCTTTCTTT. Residues: CASRDGRYRPAMNTEAFF.

In this sample, this clone turned up a few times. The chain carries TRBV2 and TRBJ2-4; maybe TRBD2 (6 bases). The germline gives CDR1 SNHLY, CDR2 FYNNEI. This CDR3 has 13 amino acids. The V and J ends lost 4 bases and 6 bases respectively, with 10 bases between them. The CDR3 loop reads CASSAGDLNIQYF. In DNA form, the CDR3 reads TGTGCCAGCAGTGCGGGGGACCTAAACATTCAGTACTTC. The full variable domain, its missing parts supplied by reference TRBV2 and TRBJ2-4, is EPEVTQTPSHQVTQMGQEVILRCVPISNHLYFYWYRQILGQKVEFLVSFYNNEISEKSEIFDDQFSVERPDGSNFTLKIRSTKLEDSAMYFCASSAGDLNIQYFGAGTRLSVL.

The genes are TRBV30 and TRBJ2-6; D is unclear. V was shortened by 4 bases and J by 4 bases, with 11 bases between the two germline ends. The V gene's germline CDR1 is GTSNPN and CDR2 SVGIG (reference sequence). The CDR3 is 14 amino acids. The CDR3 sequence is CAWKRTAGANVLTF. Here the CDR3 DNA reads TGTGCCTGGAAAAGGACGGCCGGGGCCAACGTCCTGACTTTC.

V and J are TRBV19 and TRBJ1-5, with TRBD1 as a possible D gene (6 bases). The CDR3 extends over 15 amino acids. The germline V gene has CDR1 LNHDA and CDR2 SQIVND (reference sequence). With 5 bases removed from V and 3 bases from J, the gap between germline ends came to 14 bases. The CDR3 DNA is TGTGCCAGTAGTCCCAGCCGGGACACCAATCAGCCCCAGCATTTT. This gives the protein CASSPSRDTNQPQHF.

This clone came up once. The chain has TRBV5-1 and TRBJ1-2, with D possibly matching TRBD1 (5 bases). Trimming took off 0 bases at V and 3 bases at J, with 9 bases between the two ends. The CDR3 consists of 14 residues. The V gene's germline CDR1 is SGHRS and CDR2 YFSETQ. The CDR3 DNA is TGCGCCAGCAGCTTGGGGGACTCCCACTATGGCTACACCTTC. It yields the protein CASSLGDSHYGYTF.

This chain joins TRBV10-3 and TRBJ1-4; D gene ambiguous. This CDR3 has 14 residues. Deletions cut 4 bases from V and 8 bases from J, with 14 bases between. Looked up from germline, CDR1 is ENHRY and CDR2 is SYGVKD. The CDR3 DNA is TGTGCCATCAGTGTGAGGCCCGATGACGAAAAACTGTTTTTT. It specifies CAISVRPDDEKLFF.

This clone appeared a few times. The V call is TRBV28, the J call TRBJ1-2, with 10 bases matching TRBD1. The length of the CDR3 is 13 residues. Germline lookup yields CDR1 MDHEN and CDR2 SYDVKM. The junction had 6 bases not matched to a gene; V was cut back by 6 bases and J by 8 bases. The CDR3 region is CASSYDRGQGYTF. CDR3 DNA: TGTGCCAGCAGCTACGACAGGGGGCAAGGCTACACCTTC.

The rearrangement joins TRBV2 to TRBJ1-1, with D tentatively TRBD1 (5 bases). The CDR3 totals 12 residues. Germline CDR1 is SNHLY and CDR2 is FYNNEI. The V and J ends lost 6 bases and 5 bases respectively, with 10 bases between them. This chain's CDR3 is CASRGLRTEAFF. CDR3 DNA sequence: TGTGCCAGCAGGGGGCTGAGGACTGAAGCTTTCTTT.

The CDR3 nucleotides read TGTGCCAGCAGTTACGCGGGGGGGCCTCAGACCCAGTACTTC. Its translation: CASSYAGGPQTQYF. The V and J genes are TRBV6-5 and TRBJ2-5, with 9 positions matching TRBD2. This CDR3 region has 14 residues. The germline gives CDR1 MNHEY, CDR2 SVGAGI. V dropped 2 bases and J dropped 6; count of bases not matched to a gene: 4.

The V call is TRBV4-1, the J call TRBJ1-2, with D uncertain. CDR1 is MGHRA and CDR2 is YSYEKL in the germline V gene. The CDR3 runs to 16 residues. V lost 1 base and J 0 bases, leaving 12 bases between the germline ends. CDR3 nucleotide sequence: TGCGCCAGCAGCCAAGTGATGGCACCAGCTAACTATGGCTACACCTTC. Protein sequence: CASSQVMAPANYGYTF.

This chain uses TRBV7-2 with TRBJ2-1; 11 nucleotides line up with TRBD2. Trimming at V came to 5 bases and at J to 9 bases, leaving 12 bases not matched to a gene. Germline V gives CDR1 SGHTA, CDR2 FQGNSA. This CDR3 is built from 16 residues. CDR3 sequence reads: CASSASGTSGNSEQFF. The CDR3 coding sequence is TGTGCCAGCAGCGCATCCGGGACTAGCGGAAACAGTGAGCAGTTCTTC.

This clone was seen more than once but under ten times. The chain is built from TRBV2 and TRBJ1-2; maybe TRBD1 (6 bases). The V end lost 8 bases, the J end lost 5 bases, and 15 bases lay between the germline ends. Germline V lookup: CDR1 SNHLY, CDR2 FYNNEI. This CDR3 is built from 13 residues. In DNA, the CDR3 is TGTGCCAGCCGAGGTCTCAGGGGTTATGGCTACACCTTC. Protein sequence: CASRGLRGYGYTF. Filled out from reference TRBV2 and TRBJ1-2, the complete variable domain reads EPEVTQTPSHQVTQMGQEVILRCVPISNHLYFYWYRQILGQKVEFLVSFYNNEISEKSEIFDDQFSVERPDGSNFTLKIRSTKLEDSAMYFCASRGLRGYGYTFGSGTRLTVV.

The V call is TRBV19, the J call TRBJ2-2; D gene unclear. CDR3 length: 13 amino acids. Germline CDR1 LNHDA, CDR2 SQIVND (reference sequence). With 3 bases removed from V and 5 bases from J, the gap between germline ends came to 7 bases. CDR3 coding DNA: TGTGCCAGTAGTATCTATGAGACCGGGGAGCTGTTTTTT. It encodes CASSIYETGELFF.

This chain links TRBV18 with TRBJ2-1; TRBD2 aligns across 8 bases. CDR1 and CDR2 from the germline V gene are KGHSH and LQKENI. The CDR3 is 17 amino acids. Germline trimming cut 4 bases from V and 8 bases from J; bases unmatched to any gene: 16. The CDR3 sequence is CASSLRGPGGIVDEQFF. CDR3 nucleotide sequence: TGTGCCAGCTCACTTCGAGGACCGGGGGGGATCGTAGATGAGCAGTTCTTC.

This chain links TRBV20-1 with TRBJ1-1; D remains ambiguous. Trimming left V 3 bases short and J 11 bases short, with 13 bases between. From germline, CDR1 is DFQATT and CDR2 SNEGSKA (reference sequence). CDR3 size: 11 residues. This CDR3 is CSARYTARAFF. CDR3 DNA: TGCAGTGCTAGGTATACCGCGCGGGCTTTCTTT.

This chain links TRBV5-1 with TRBJ2-2; 12 positions agree with TRBD2. V lost 5 bases and J lost 4; bases outside the gene matches: 0. The germline CDR1 and CDR2 sequences are SGHRS and YFSETQ. The CDR3 is 14 residues long. The CDR3 protein is CASRTSGGTGELFF. CDR3 bases: TGCGCCAGCAGGACTAGCGGGGGCACCGGGGAGCTGTTTTTT.

This clone was counted once. The chain carries TRBV19 and TRBJ1-5; 7 bases fit TRBD1. Trimming removed 6 bases from V and 0 bases from J; junction bases left unmatched: 5. The CDR3 is 15 amino acids. Germline CDR1 reads LNHDA; CDR2 reads SQIVND (reference sequence). For the CDR3, the DNA is TGTGCCAGTAGAAAAGACAGGGATAGCAATCAGCCCCAGCATTTT. Protein: CASRKDRDSNQPQHF. The whole variable domain, remainder taken from reference TRBV19 and TRBJ1-5, is DGGITQSPKYLFRKEGQNVTLSCEQNLNHDAMYWYRQDPGQGLRLIYYSQIVNDFQKGDIAEGYSVSREKKESFPLTVTSAQKNPTAFYLCASRKDRDSNQPQHFGDGTRLSIL.

The CDR3 spells CASSKGLVKETQYF. CDR3 coding DNA: TGTGCCAGCAGTAAAGGACTAGTCAAAGAGACCCAGTACTTC. The rearrangement joins TRBV6-5 to TRBJ2-5; 7 nucleotides agree with TRBD2. The CDR3 extends over 14 amino acids. V was pared by 5 bases and J by 3 bases, with 6 bases of the junction left unmatched. The germline V gene encodes CDR1 MNHEY and CDR2 SVGAGI.

This clone was counted once. The gene calls are TRBV27 and TRBJ1-5, with 7 bases identical to TRBD1. The CDR3 runs 14 residues. The germline V gene has CDR1 MNHEY and CDR2 SMNVEV (reference sequence). Germline trimming cut 4 bases from V and 6 bases from J; bases unmatched to any gene: 6. CDR3 DNA: TGTGCCAGCAGTTCACAGGGGTACAGTCAGCCCCAGCATTTT. Its translation is CASSSQGYSQPQHF.

To note about this clone: As the CDR3 is not closed by the conserved phenylalanine or tryptophan, this likely results from a read error. Because the CDR3's place on the DNA is in doubt, the DNA is left out and the CDR3 is given as listed by TCRdb. The V call is TRBV4-1, the J call TRBJ2-7; TRBD1, the table's D call, lacks a check against the DNA. Looked up from germline, CDR1 is MGHRA and CDR2 is YSYEKL. The CDR3 spans 13 residues, counting both ends. This CDR3 is CASSHRTGTGLIL.

CDR3 sequence (DNA): TGCAGCGCCAGAAGGTCATCAGACACCGGGGAGCTGTTTTTT. Its translation is CSARRSSDTGELFF. The V and J genes are TRBV29-1 and TRBJ2-2, with D uncertain. Trimming stripped 7 bases from V and 3 bases from J, with 15 bases between. The germline gives CDR1 SQVTM, CDR2 ANQGSEA. This CDR3 comprises 14 residues.

The chain employs TRBV14 and TRBJ1-2; D perhaps matches TRBD1 (5 bases). This CDR3 region has 13 residues. Germline CDR1 and CDR2: SGHDN and FVKESK. Trimming pared 3 bases from V and 5 bases from J, leaving 10 bases between. The CDR3 protein is CASSQGQLYGYTF. In nucleotides, the CDR3 is TGTGCCAGCAGCCAGGGGCAGCTTTATGGCTACACCTTC. Looking up the rest from reference TRBV14 and TRBJ1-2 gives the full variable domain: EAGVTQFPSHSVIEKGQTVTLRCDPISGHDNLYWYRRVMGKEIKFLLHFVKESKQDESGMPNNRFLAERTGGTYSTLKVQPAELEDSGVYFCASSQGQLYGYTFGSGTRLTVV.

In DNA form, the CDR3 reads TGTGCCAGCAGCTTGGGGGACCGCCGTGGCTCTGAAGCTTTCTTT. As protein: CASSLGDRRGSEAFF. The chain has TRBV7-2 and TRBJ1-1; a possible D gene is TRBD1 (5 bases). V was trimmed by 3 bases and J by 6 bases, leaving 17 bases between them. From germline, CDR1 is SGHTA and CDR2 FQGNSA. CDR3 length: 15 residues.